This T cell receptor beta chain is from a study of control samples from healthy donors and cancer patients. The germline V gene has CDR1 WSHSY and CDR2 SAAADI. There are 12 residues in the CDR3. V gave up 6 bases and J gave up 7 bases, with 10 bases separating them. Sequencing was performed with immunoSEQ multiplex PCR; in TCRdb, only in-frame clones are kept and a portion is missing. In the table there are tens of thousands of clones, 75% to 95% of which are singletons. The clonotype was recovered from a woman between 40 and 50 years old with head and neck cancer. The sample consisted of PBMCs. V usage is TRBV10-2 and J usage is TRBJ1-5, with D unclear. CDR3 loop: CASRSPGQPQHF. The CDR3 DNA is TGCGCCAGCAGGTCCCCGGGGCAGCCCCAGCATTTT.